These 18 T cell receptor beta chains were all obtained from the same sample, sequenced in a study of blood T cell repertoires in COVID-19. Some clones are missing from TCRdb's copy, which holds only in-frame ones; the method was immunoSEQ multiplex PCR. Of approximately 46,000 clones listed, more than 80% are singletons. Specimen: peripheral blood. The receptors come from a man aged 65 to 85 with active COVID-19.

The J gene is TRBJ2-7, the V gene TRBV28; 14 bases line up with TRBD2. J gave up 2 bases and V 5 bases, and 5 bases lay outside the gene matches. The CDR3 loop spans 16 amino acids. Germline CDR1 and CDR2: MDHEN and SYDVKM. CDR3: CASSPGLAGVTYEQYF. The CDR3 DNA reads TGTGCCAGCAGTCCGGGACTAGCGGGGGTCACCTACGAGCAGTACTTC.

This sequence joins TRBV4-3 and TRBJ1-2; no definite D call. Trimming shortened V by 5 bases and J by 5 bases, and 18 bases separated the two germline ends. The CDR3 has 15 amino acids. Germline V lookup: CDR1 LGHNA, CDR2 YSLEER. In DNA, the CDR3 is TGCGCCAGCAGCTACGAGGGCGCCCTTAGATATGGCTACACCTTC. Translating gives CASSYEGALRYGYTF.

CDR3 loop: CASSQTRENTGELFF. For the CDR3, the DNA is TGTGCCAGCAGCCAGACTAGGGAAAACACCGGGGAGCTGTTTTTT. This chain joins TRBV11-3 and TRBJ2-2; a possible D gene is TRBD2 (6 bases). There are 15 residues in the CDR3. Germline V gives CDR1 SGHNT, CDR2 YENEEA. V shed 5 bases and J shed 2 bases, with 12 bases lying between them.

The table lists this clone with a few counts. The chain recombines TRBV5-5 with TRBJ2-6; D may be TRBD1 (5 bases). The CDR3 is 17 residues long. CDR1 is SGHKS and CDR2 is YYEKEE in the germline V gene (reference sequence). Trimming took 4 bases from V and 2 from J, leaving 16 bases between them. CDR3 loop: CASSLGAASTGANVLTF. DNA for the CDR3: TGTGCCAGCAGCCTAGGGGCTGCATCTACTGGGGCCAACGTCCTGACTTTC.

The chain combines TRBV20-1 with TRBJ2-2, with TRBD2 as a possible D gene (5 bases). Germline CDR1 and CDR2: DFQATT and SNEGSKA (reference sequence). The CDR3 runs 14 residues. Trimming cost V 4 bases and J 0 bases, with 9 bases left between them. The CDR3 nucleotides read TGCAGTGCTACTGACGGGACGAACACCGGGGAGCTGTTTTTT. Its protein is CSATDGTNTGELFF.

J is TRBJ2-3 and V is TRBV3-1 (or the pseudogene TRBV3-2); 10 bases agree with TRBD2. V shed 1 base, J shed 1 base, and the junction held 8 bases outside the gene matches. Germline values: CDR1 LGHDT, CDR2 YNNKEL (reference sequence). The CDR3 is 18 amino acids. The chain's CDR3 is CASSQGLGSGGGTDTQYF. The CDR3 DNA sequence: TGTGCCAGCAGCCAAGGCCTGGGAAGCGGGGGGGGCACAGATACGCAGTATTTT.

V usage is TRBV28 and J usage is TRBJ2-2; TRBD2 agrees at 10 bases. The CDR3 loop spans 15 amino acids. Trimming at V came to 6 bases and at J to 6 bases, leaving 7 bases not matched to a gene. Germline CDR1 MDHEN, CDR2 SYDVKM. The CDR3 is CASREPGTSAGELFF. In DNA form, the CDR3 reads TGTGCCAGCAGAGAGCCCGGGACTAGCGCCGGGGAGCTGTTTTTT.

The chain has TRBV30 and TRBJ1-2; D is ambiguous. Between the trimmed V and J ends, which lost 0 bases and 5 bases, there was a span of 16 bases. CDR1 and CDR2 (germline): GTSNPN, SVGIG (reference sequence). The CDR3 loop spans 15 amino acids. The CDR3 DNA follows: TGTGCCTGGAGTGTACTTACGCGGATCTTATATGGCTACACCTTC. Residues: CAWSVLTRILYGYTF.

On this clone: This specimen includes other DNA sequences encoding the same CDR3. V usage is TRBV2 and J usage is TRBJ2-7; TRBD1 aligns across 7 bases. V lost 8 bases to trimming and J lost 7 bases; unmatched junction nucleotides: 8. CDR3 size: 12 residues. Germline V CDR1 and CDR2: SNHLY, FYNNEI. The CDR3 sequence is CASRDSILEQYF. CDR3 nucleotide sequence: TGTGCCAGCCGGGACAGCATCCTTGAGCAGTACTTC.

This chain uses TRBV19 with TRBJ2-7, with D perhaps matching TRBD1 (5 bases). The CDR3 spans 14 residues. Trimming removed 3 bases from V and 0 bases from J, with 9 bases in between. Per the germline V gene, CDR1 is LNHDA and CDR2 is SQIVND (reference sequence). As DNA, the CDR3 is TGTGCCAGTAGTATCACGGACACCTCCTACGAGCAGTACTTC. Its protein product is CASSITDTSYEQYF.

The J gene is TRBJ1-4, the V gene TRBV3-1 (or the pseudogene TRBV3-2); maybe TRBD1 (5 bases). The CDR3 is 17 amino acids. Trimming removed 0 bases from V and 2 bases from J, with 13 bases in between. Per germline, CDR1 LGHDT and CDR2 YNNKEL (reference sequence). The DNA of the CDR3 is TGTGCCAGCAGCCAAGACCTTATAGGGGCGACTAATGAAAAACTGTTTTTT. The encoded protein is CASSQDLIGATNEKLFF.

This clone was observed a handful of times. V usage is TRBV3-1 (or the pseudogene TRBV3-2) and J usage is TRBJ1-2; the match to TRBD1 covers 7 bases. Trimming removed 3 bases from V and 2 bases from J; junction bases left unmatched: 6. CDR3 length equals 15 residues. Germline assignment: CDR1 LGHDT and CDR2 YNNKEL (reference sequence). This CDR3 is CASSQWGQLNYGYTF. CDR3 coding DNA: TGTGCCAGCAGCCAGTGGGGACAGTTGAACTATGGCTACACCTTC.

The CDR3 is CASSQDPQGLEKLFF. The CDR3 DNA sequence: TGTGCCAGCAGCCAAGATCCACAGGGGCTAGAAAAACTGTTTTTT. This chain joins TRBV3-1 (or the pseudogene TRBV3-2) and TRBJ1-4, with 7 bases matching TRBD1. In germline, CDR1 is LGHDT, CDR2 YNNKEL (reference sequence). V lost 0 bases to trimming and J lost 8 bases; unmatched junction nucleotides: 6. This CDR3 region has 15 residues.

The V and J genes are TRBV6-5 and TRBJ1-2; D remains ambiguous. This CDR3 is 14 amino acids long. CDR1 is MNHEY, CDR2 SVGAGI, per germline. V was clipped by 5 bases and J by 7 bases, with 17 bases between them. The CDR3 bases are TGTGCCAGCAGTCCGACCGGGAATTTGCGTGGCTACACCTTC. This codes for CASSPTGNLRGYTF.

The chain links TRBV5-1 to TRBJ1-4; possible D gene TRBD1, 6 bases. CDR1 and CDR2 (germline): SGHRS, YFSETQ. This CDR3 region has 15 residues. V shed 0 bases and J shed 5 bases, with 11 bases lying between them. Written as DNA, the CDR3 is TGCGCCAGCAGCTTGGTCAGGGGATCCAATGAAAAACTGTTTTTT. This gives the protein CASSLVRGSNEKLFF. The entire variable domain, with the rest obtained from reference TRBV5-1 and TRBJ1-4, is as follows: KAGVTQTPRYLIKTRGQQVTLSCSPISGHRSVSWYQQTPGQGLQFLFEYFSETQRNKGNFPGRFSGRQFSNSRSEMNVSTLELGDSALYLCASSLVRGSNEKLFFGSGTQLSVL.

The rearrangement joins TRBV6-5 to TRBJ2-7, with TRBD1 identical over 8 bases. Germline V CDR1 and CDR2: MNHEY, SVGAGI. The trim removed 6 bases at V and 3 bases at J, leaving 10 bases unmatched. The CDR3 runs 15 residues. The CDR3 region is CASREDGTGFYEQYF. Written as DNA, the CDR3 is TGTGCCAGCAGAGAGGACGGGACAGGTTTCTACGAGCAGTACTTC.

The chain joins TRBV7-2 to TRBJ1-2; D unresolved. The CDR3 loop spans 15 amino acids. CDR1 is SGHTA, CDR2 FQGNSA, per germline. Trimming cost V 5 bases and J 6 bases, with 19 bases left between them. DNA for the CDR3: TGTGCCAGCAGCCCCCGGGCCCCGGGAGGAAATGGCTACACCTTC. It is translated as CASSPRAPGGNGYTF.

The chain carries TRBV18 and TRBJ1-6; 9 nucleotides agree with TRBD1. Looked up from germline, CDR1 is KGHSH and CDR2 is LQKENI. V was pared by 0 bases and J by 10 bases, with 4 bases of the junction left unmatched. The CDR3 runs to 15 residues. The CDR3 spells CASSPPGQGISPLHF. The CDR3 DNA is TGTGCCAGCTCACCACCGGGACAGGGTATATCACCCCTCCACTTT.